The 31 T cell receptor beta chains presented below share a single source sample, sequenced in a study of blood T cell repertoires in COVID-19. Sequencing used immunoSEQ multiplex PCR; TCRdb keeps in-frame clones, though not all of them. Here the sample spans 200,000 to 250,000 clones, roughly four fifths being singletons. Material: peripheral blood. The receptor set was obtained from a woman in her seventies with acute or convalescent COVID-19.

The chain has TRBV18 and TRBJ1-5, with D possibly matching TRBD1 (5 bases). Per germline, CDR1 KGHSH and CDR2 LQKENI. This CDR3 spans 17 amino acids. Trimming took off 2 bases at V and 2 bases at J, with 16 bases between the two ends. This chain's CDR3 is CASSPIFSGPGNQPQHF. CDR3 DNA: TGTGCCAGCTCACCAATTTTTTCAGGGCCGGGCAATCAGCCCCAGCATTTT.

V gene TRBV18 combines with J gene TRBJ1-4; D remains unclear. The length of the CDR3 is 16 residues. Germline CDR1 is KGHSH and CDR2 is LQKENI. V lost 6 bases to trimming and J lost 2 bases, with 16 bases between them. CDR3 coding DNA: TGTGCCAGCTCGCTGTCGATGACAAACACTAATGAAAAACTGTTTTTT. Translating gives CASSLSMTNTNEKLFF. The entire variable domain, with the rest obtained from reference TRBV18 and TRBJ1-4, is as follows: NAGVMQNPRHLVRRRGQEARLRCSPMKGHSHVYWYRQLPEEGLKFMVYLQKENIIDESGMPKERFSAEFPKEGPSILRIQQVVRGDSAAYFCASSLSMTNTNEKLFFGSGTQLSVL.

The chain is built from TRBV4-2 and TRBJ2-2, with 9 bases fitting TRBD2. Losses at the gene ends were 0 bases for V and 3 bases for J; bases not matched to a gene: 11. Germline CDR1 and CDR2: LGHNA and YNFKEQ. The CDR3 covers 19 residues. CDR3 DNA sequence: TGTGCCAGCAGCCAAGATCGTATTCGCGGGGGGGCGGACACCGGGGAGCTGTTTTTT. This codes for CASSQDRIRGGADTGELFF.

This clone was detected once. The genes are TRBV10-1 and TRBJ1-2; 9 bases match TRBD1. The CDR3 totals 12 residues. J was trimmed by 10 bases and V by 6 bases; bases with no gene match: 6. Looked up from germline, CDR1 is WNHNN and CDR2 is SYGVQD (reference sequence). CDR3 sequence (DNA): TGCGCCAGCAGCCCGGGACAGGGCCACTACACCTTC. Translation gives CASSPGQGHYTF.

Written as DNA, the CDR3 is TGTGCCATACCGGGAGCACGGCAGTACTTC. This encodes CAIPGARQYF. The chain carries TRBV6-4 and TRBJ2-7; D might be TRBD2 (6 bases). The V end lost 10 bases, the J end lost 9 bases, and 13 bases lay between the germline ends. The length of the CDR3 is 10 residues. Germline CDR1 and CDR2: MRHNA and SNTAGT.

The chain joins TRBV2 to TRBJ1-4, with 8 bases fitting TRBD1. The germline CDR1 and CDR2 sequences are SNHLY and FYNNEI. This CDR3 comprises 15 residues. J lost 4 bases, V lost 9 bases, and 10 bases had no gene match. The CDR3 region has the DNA TGTGCCAGTGAGACAGGGGCCGCCTTTAATGAAAAACTGTTTTTT. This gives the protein CASETGAAFNEKLFF.

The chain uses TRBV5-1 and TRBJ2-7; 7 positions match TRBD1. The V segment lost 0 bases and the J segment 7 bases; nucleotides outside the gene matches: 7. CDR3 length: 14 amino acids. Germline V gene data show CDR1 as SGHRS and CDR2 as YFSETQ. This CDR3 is CASSLDRGAWEQYF. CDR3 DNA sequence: TGCGCCAGCAGCTTGGACAGGGGCGCGTGGGAGCAGTACTTC.

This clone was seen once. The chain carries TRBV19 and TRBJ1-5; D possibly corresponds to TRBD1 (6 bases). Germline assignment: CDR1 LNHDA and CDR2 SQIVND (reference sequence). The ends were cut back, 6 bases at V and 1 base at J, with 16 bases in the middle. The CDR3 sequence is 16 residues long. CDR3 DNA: TGTGCCAGTAGGACTCCAGGGGTGGTGAGCAATCAGCCCCAGCATTTT. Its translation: CASRTPGVVSNQPQHF.

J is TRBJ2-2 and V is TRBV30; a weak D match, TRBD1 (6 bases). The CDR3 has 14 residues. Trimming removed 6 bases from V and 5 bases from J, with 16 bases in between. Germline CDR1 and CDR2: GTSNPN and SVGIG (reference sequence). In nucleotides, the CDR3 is TGTGCCTGTCGAGCAGGGGTGGGTACCGGGGAGCTGTTTTTT. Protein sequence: CACRAGVGTGELFF.

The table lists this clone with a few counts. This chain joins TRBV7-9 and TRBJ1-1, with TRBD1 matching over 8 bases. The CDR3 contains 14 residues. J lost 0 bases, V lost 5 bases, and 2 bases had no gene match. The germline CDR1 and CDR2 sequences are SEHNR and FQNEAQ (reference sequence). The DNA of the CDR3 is TGTGCCAGCAGCGCGGGACAGGTGAACACTGAAGCTTTCTTT. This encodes CASSAGQVNTEAFF.

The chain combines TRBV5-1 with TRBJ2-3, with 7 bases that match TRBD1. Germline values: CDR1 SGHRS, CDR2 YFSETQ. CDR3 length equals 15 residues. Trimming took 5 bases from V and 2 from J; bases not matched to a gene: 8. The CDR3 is CASRAWGTVTDTQYF. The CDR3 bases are TGCGCCAGCAGGGCTTGGGGGACAGTCACAGATACGCAGTATTTT.

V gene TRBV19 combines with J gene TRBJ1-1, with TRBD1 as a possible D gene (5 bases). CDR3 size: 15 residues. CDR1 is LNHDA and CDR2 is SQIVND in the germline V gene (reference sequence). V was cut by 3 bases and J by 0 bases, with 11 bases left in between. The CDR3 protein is CASSMGQLMNTEAFF. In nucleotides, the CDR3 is TGTGCCAGTAGTATGGGGCAGCTAATGAACACTGAAGCTTTCTTT.

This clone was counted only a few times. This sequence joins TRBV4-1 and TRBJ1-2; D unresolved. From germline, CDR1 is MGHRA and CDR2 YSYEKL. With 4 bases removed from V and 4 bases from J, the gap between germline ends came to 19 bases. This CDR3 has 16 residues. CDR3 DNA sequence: TGCGCCAGCAGCCCAGAAGTAGGAGTCCTTATCTATGGCTACACCTTC. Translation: CASSPEVGVLIYGYTF.

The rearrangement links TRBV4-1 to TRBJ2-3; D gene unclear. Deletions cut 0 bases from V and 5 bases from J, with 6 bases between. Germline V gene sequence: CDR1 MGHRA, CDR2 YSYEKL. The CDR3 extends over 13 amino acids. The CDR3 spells CASSQESEDTQYF. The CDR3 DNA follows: TGCGCCAGCAGCCAAGAATCAGAAGATACGCAGTATTTT.

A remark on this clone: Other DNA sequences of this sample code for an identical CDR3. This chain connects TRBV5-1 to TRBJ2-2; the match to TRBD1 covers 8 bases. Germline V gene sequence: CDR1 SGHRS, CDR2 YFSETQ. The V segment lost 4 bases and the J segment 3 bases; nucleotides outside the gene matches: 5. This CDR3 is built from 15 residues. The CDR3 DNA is TGCGCCAGCAGCCCCGGACAGGGTTACACCGGGGAGCTGTTTTTT. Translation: CASSPGQGYTGELFF. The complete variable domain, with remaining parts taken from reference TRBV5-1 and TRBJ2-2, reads KAGVTQTPRYLIKTRGQQVTLSCSPISGHRSVSWYQQTPGQGLQFLFEYFSETQRNKGNFPGRFSGRQFSNSRSEMNVSTLELGDSALYLCASSPGQGYTGELFFGEGSRLTVL.

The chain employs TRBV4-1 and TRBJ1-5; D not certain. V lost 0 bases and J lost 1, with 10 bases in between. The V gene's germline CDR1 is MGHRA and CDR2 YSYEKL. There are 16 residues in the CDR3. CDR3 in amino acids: CASSQDTARSNQPQHF. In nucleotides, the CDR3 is TGCGCCAGCAGCCAAGATACAGCACGAAGCAATCAGCCCCAGCATTTT.

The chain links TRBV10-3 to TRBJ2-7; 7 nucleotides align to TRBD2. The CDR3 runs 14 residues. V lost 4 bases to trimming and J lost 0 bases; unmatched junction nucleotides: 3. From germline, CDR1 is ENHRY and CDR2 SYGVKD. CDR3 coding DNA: TGTGCCATCAGTGGACTAGCAGGCTCCTACGAGCAGTACTTC. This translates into CAISGLAGSYEQYF.

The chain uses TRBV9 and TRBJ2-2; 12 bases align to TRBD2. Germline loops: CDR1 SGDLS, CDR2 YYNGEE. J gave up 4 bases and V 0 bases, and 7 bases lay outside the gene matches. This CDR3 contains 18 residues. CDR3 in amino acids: CASSVGASGGAGTGELFF. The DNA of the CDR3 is TGTGCCAGCAGCGTAGGAGCTAGCGGGGGGGCCGGCACCGGGGAGCTGTTTTTT.

CDR3 loop: CASQTGSEQYF. The DNA of the CDR3 is TGTGCCAGCCAGACAGGGAGCGAGCAGTACTTC. The chain couples TRBV2 to TRBJ2-7; TRBD1 matches 7 bases. Germline loops: CDR1 SNHLY, CDR2 FYNNEI. V was pared by 8 bases and J by 6 bases, with 4 bases of the junction left unmatched. The CDR3 length is 11 residues.

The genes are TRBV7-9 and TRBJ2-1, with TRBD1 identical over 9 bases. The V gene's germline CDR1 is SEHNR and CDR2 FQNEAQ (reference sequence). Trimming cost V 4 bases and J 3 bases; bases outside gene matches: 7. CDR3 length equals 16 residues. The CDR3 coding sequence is TGTGCCAGCAGCTGGACCGGGACAGGGAACTACAATGAGCAGTTCTTC. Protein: CASSWTGTGNYNEQFF. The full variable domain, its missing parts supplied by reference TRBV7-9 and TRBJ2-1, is DTGVSQNPRHKITKRGQNVTFRCDPISEHNRLYWYRQTLGQGPEFLTYFQNEAQLEKSRLLSDRFSAERPKGSFSTLEIQRTEQGDSAMYLCASSWTGTGNYNEQFFGPGTRLTVL.

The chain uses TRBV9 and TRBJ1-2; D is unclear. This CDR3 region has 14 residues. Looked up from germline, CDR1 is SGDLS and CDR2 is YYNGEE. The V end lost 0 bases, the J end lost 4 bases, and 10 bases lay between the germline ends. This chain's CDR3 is CASSVVGQSYGYTF. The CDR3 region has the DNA TGTGCCAGCAGCGTAGTTGGGCAGAGCTATGGCTACACCTTC.

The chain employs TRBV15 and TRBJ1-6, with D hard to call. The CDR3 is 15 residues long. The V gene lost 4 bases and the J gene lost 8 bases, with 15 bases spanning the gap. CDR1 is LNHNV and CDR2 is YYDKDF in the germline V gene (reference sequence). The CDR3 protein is CATSKPAGSDSPLHF. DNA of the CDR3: TGTGCCACCAGCAAGCCTGCGGGGTCGGATTCACCCCTCCACTTT.

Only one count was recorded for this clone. The CDR3 DNA reads TGTGCCAGCAGTGAATATGCAGGAAACTATGGCTACACCTTC. Translating gives CASSEYAGNYGYTF. V usage is TRBV2 and J usage is TRBJ1-2, with D uncertain. In germline, CDR1 is SNHLY, CDR2 FYNNEI. The CDR3 is 14 amino acids. Trimming pared 2 bases from V and 2 bases from J, leaving 9 bases between.

The CDR3: CASSPDTGGYSNQPQHF. The DNA for the CDR3 is TGTGCCAGCAGCCCTGACACAGGGGGTTATAGCAATCAGCCCCAGCATTTT. This rearrangement joins TRBV4-2 to TRBJ1-5; TRBD1 aligns across 8 bases. V was pared by 4 bases and J by 0 bases, with 8 bases of the junction left unmatched. The length of the CDR3 is 17 residues. From germline, CDR1 is LGHNA and CDR2 YNFKEQ.

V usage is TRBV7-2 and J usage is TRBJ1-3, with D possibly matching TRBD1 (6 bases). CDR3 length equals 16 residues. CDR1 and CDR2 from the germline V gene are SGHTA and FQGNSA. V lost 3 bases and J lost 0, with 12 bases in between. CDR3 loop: CASSFSGQLSGNTIYF. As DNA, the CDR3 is TGTGCCAGCAGCTTCTCCGGACAGCTCTCTGGAAACACCATATATTTT.

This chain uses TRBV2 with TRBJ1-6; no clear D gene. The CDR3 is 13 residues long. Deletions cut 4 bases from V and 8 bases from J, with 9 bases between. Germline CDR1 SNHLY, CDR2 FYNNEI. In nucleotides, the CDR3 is TGTGCCAGCAGTGTGAGCGGGGATTCACCCCTCCACTTT. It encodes CASSVSGDSPLHF.

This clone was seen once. The CDR3 coding sequence is TGTGCCAGCAGCGTAGGGGACAGTAGCTCCTACGAGCAGTACTTC. This translates into CASSVGDSSSYEQYF. This chain connects TRBV9 to TRBJ2-7, with TRBD1 matching over 7 bases. The CDR3 is 15 residues long. Germline CDR1 and CDR2: SGDLS and YYNGEE. V lost 0 bases and J lost 0; bases outside the gene matches: 3.

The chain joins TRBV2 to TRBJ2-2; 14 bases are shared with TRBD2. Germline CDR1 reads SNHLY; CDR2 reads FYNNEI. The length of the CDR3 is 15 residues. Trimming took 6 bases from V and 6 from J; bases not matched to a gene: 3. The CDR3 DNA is TGTGCCAGCAGAGGACTAGCGGGGGGCCCCGGGGAGCTGTTTTTT. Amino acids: CASRGLAGGPGELFF. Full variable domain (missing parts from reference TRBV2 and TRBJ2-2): EPEVTQTPSHQVTQMGQEVILRCVPISNHLYFYWYRQILGQKVEFLVSFYNNEISEKSEIFDDQFSVERPDGSNFTLKIRSTKLEDSAMYFCASRGLAGGPGELFFGEGSRLTVL.

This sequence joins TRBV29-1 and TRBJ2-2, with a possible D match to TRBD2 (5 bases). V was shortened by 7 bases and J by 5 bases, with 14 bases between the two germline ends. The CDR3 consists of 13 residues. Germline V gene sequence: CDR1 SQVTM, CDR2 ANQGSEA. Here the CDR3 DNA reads TGCAGCGGCCGGGAAGGGCCGACCGGGGAGCTGTTTTTT. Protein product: CSGREGPTGELFF.

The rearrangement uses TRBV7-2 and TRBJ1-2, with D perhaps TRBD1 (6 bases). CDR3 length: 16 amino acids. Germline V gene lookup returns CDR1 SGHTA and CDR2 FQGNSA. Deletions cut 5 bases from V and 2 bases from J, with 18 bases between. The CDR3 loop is CASSPHGRTVNYGYTF. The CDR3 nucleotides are TGTGCCAGCAGCCCCCATGGCAGGACAGTGAACTATGGCTACACCTTC.

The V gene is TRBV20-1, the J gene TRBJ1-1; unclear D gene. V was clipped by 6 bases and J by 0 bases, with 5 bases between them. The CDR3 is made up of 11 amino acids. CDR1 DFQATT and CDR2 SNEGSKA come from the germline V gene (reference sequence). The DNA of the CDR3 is TGCAGTGCCCTAATGAACACTGAAGCTTTCTTT. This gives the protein CSALMNTEAFF.